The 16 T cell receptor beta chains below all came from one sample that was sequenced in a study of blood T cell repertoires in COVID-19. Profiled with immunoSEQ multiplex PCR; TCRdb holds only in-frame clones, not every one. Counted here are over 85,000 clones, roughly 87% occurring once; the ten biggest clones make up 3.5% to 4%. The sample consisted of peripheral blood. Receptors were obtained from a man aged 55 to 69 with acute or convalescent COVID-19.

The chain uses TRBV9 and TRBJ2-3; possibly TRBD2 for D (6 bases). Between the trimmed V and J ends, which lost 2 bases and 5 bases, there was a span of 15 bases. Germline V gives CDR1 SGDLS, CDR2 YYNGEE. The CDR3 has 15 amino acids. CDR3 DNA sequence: TGTGCCAGCAGCGTCAGTGCGGGGCAGGAAGATACGCAGTATTTT. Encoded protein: CASSVSAGQEDTQYF.

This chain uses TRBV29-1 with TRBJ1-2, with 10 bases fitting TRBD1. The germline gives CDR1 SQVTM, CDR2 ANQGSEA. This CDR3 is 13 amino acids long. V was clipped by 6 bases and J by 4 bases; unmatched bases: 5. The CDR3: CSVGQGPSYGYTF. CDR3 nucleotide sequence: TGCAGCGTGGGACAGGGGCCAAGCTATGGCTACACCTTC.

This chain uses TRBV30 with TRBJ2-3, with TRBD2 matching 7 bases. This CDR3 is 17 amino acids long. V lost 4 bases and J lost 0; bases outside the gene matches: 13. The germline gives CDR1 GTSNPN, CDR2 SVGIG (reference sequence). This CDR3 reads CAWTPPGLAVSTDTQYF. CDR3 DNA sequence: TGTGCCTGGACCCCTCCGGGGCTAGCGGTAAGCACAGATACGCAGTATTTT.

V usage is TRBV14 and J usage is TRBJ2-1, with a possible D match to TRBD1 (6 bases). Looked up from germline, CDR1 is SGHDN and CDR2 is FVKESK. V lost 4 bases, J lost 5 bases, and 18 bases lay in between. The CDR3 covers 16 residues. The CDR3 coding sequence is TGTGCCAGCAGCCCTCAACAGGGCTTCGGGGACAATGAGCAGTTCTTC. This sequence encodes CASSPQQGFGDNEQFF.

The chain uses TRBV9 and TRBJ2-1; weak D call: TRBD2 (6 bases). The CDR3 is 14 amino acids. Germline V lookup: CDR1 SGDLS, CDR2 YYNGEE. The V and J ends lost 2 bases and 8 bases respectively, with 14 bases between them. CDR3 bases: TGTGCCAGCAGCGTCGCGCGGGGAGGCGATGAGCAGTTCTTC. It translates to CASSVARGGDEQFF.

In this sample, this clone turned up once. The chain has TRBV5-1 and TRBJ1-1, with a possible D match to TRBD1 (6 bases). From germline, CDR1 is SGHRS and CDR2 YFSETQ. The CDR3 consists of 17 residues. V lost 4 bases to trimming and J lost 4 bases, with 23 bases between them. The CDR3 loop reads CASSRADVGRGSTEAFF. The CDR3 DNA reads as TGCGCCAGCAGCCGAGCTGATGTGGGAAGGGGGAGCACTGAAGCTTTCTTT.

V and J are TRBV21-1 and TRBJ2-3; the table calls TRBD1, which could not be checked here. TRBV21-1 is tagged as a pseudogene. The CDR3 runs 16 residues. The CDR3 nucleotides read TGTGCCAGCAGCAAAGCGCTGGGGCAGGTCACAGATACGCAGTATTTT. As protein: CASSKALGQVTDTQYF.

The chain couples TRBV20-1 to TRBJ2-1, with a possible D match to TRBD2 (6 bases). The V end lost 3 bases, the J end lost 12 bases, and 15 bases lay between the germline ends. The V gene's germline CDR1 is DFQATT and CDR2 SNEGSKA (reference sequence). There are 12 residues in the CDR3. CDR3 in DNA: TGCAGTGCTAGTTTCGCGGGAACGGGGCAGTTCTTC. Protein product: CSASFAGTGQFF.

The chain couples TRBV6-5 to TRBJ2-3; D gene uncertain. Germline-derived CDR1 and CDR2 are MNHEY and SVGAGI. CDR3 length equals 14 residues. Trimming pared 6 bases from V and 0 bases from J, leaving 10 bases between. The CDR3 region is CASSPGLSTDTQYF. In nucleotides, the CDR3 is TGTGCCAGCAGCCCCGGGTTAAGCACAGATACGCAGTATTTT.

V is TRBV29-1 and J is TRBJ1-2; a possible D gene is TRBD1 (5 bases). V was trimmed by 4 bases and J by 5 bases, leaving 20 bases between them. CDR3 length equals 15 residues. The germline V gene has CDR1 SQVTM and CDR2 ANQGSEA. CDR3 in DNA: TGCAGCGTTGCCCTAAAAAGACAGTTACTTTATGGCTACACCTTC. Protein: CSVALKRQLLYGYTF.

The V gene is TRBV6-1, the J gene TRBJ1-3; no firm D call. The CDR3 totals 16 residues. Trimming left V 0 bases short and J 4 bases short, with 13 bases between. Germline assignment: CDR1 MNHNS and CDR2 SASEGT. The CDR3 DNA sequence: TGTGCCAGCAGTGAAGCATGGGTCGGGAGGGGAAACACCATATATTTT. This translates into CASSEAWVGRGNTIYF.

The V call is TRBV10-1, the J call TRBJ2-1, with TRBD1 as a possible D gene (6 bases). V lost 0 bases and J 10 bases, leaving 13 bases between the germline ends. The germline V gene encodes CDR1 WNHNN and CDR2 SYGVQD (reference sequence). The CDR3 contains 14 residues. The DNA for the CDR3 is TGCGCCAGCAGTGAGTCGACGGGACACGAGGAGCAGTTCTTC. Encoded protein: CASSESTGHEEQFF.

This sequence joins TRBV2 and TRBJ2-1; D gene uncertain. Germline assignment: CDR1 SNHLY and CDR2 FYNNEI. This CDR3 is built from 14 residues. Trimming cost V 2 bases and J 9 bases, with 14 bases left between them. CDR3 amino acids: CASSETWLTIEQFF. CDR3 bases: TGTGCCAGCAGTGAAACGTGGCTCACGATTGAGCAGTTCTTC.

The CDR3 loop is CASSQGQVGGEQFF. The CDR3 DNA is TGTGCCAGCAGTCAGGGACAGGTGGGTGGTGAGCAGTTCTTC. This sequence joins TRBV27 and TRBJ2-1; 8 bases map to TRBD1. Germline V lookup: CDR1 MNHEY, CDR2 SMNVEV (reference sequence). V shed 5 bases and J 9 bases; nucleotides not matched to a gene: 9. CDR3 length equals 14 residues.

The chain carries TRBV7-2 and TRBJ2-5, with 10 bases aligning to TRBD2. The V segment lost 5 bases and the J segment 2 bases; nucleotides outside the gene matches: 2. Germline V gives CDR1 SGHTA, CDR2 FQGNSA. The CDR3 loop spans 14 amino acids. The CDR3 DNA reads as TGTGCCAGCAGCACTAGCGGGGTACAAGAGACCCAGTACTTC. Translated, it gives CASSTSGVQETQYF.

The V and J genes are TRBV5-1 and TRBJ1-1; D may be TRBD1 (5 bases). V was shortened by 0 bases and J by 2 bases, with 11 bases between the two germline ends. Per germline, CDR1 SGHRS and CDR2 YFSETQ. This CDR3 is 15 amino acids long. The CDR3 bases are TGCGCCAGCAGCTTGGTGGCAGGGCTAAACACTGAAGCTTTCTTT. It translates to CASSLVAGLNTEAFF.